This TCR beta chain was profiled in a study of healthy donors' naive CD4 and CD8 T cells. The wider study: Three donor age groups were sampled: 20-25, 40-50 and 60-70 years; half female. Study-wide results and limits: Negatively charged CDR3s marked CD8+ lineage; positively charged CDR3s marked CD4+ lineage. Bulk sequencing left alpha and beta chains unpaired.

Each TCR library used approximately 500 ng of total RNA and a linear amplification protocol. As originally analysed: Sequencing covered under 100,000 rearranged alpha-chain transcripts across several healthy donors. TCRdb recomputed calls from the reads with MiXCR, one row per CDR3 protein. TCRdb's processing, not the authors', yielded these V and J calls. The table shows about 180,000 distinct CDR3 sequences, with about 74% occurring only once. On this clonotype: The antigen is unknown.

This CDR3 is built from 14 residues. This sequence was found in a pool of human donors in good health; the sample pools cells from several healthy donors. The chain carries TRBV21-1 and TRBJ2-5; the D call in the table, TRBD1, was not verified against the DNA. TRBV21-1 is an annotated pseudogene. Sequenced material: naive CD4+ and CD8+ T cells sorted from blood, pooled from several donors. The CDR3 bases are TGTGCCAGCAGCCCTGGAAGGGGGCGGCAGACCCAGTACTTC. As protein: CASSPGRGRQTQYF.